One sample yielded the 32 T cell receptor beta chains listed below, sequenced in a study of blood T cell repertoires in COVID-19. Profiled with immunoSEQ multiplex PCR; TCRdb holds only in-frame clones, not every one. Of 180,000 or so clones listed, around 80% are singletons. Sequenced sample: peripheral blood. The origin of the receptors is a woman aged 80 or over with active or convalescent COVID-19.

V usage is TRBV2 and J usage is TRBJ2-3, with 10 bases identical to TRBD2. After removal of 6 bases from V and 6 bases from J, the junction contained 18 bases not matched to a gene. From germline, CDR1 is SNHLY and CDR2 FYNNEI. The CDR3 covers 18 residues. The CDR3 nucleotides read TGTGCCAGCAGAGCTCCCCCCGGCCTAGCGGGGGAAGGGGATACGCAGTATTTT. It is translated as CASRAPPGLAGEGDTQYF.

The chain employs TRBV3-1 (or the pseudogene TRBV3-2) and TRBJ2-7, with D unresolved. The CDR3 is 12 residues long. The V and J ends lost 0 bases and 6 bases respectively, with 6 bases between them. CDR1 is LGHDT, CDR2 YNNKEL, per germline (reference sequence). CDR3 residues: CASSQEQVEQYF. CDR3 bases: TGTGCCAGCAGCCAAGAGCAGGTCGAGCAGTACTTC.

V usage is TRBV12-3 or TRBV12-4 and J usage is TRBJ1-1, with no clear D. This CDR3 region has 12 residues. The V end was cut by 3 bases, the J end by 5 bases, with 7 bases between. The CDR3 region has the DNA TGTGCCAGCAGTTTGAGCGTTACTGAAGCTTTCTTT. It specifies CASSLSVTEAFF.

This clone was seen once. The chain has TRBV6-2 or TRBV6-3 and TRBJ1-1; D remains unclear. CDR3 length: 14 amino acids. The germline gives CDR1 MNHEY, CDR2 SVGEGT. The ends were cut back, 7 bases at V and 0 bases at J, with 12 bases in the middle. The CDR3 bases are TGTGCCAGCAACCCGATTGCGGTGAACACTGAAGCTTTCTTT. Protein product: CASNPIAVNTEAFF.

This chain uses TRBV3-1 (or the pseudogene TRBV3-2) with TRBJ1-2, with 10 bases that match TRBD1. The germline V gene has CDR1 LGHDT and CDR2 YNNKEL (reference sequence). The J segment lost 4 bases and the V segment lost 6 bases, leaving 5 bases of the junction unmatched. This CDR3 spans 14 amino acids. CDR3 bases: TGTGCCAGCAGAAGGACAGGGGGGACCTATGGCTACACCTTC. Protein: CASRRTGGTYGYTF.

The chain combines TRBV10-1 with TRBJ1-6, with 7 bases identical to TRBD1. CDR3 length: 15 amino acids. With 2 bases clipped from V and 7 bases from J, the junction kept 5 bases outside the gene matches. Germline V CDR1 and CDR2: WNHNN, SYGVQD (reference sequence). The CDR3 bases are TGCGCCAGCAGTGAGCGAATGACAGGGAATTCACCCCTCCACTTT. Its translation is CASSERMTGNSPLHF.

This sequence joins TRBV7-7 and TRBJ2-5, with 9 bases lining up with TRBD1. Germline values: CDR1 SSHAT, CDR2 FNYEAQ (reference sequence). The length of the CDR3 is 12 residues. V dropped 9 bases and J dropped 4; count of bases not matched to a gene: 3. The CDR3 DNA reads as TGTGCCAGTGGGGACAGGGCAGAGACCCAGTACTTC. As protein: CASGDRAETQYF.

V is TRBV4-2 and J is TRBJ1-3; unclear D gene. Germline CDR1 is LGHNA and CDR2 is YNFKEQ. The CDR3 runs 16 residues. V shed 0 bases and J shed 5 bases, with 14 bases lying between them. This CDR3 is CASSQDPGSVRNTIYF. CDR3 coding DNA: TGTGCCAGCAGCCAAGATCCCGGGTCAGTCAGAAACACCATATATTTT.

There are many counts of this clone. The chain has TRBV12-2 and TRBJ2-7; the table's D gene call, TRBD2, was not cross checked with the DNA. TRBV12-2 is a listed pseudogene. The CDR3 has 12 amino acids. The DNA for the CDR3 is TGTGCAAGTCGGTGGAGCTCCTACGAGCAGTACTTC. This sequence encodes CASRWSSYEQYF.

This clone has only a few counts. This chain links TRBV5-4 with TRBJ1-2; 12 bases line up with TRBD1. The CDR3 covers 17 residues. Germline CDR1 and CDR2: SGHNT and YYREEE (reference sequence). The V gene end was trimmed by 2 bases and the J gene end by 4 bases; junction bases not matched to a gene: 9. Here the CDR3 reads CASSFLQGTGGSYGYTF. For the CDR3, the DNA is TGTGCCAGCAGCTTCCTTCAAGGGACAGGGGGCTCCTATGGCTACACCTTC.

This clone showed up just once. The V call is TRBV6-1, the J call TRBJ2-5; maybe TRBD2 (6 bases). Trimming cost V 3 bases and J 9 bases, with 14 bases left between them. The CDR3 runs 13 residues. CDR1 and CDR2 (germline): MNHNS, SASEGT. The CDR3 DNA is TGTGCCAGCAGTGACCGGGACCGCGGGGCCCAGTACTTC. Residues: CASSDRDRGAQYF.

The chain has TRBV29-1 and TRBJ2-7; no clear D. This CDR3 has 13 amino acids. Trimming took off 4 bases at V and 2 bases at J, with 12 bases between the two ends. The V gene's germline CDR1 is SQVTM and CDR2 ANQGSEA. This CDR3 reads CSVVPAGTYEQYF. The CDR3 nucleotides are TGCAGCGTTGTCCCCGCAGGCACCTACGAGCAGTACTTC.

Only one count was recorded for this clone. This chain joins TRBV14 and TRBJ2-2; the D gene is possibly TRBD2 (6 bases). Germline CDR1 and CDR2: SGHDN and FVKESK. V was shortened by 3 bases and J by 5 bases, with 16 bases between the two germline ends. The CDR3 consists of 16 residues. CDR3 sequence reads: CASSHRPGTPTGELFF. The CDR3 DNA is TGTGCCAGCAGCCACAGGCCCGGGACTCCTACCGGGGAGCTGTTTTTT.

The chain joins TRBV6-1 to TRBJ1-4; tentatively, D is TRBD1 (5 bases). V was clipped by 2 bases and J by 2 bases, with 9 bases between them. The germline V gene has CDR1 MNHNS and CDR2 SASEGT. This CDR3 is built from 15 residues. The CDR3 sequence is CASSEPGLTNEKLFF. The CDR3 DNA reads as TGTGCCAGCAGTGAACCAGGGTTGACTAATGAAAAACTGTTTTTT.

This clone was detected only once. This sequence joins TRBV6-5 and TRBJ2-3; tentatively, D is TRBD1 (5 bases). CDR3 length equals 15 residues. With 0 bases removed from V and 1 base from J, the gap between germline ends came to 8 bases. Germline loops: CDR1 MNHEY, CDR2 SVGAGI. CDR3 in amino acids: CASSYSGVGTDTQYF. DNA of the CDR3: TGTGCCAGCAGTTACTCAGGGGTTGGCACAGATACGCAGTATTTT.

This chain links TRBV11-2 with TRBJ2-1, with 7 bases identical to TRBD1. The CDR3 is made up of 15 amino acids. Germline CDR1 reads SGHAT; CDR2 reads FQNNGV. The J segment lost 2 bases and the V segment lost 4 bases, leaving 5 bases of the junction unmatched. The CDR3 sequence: CASSWLRGPYNEQFF. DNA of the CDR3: TGTGCCAGCAGCTGGTTGAGGGGGCCCTACAATGAGCAGTTCTTC.

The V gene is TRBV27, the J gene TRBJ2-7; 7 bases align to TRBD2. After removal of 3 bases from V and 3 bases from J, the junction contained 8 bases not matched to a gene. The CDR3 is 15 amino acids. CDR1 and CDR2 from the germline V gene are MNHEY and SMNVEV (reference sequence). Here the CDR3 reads CASSFPRGGVYEQYF. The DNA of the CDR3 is TGTGCCAGCAGTTTCCCTCGTGGGGGGGTCTACGAGCAGTACTTC.

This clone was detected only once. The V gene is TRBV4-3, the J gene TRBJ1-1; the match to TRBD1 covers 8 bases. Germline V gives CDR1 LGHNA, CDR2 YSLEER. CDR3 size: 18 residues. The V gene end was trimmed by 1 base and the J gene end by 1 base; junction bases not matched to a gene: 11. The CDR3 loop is CASSQGGMTGARNTEAFF. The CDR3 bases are TGCGCCAGCAGCCAAGGAGGAATGACAGGGGCTAGGAACACTGAAGCTTTCTTT.

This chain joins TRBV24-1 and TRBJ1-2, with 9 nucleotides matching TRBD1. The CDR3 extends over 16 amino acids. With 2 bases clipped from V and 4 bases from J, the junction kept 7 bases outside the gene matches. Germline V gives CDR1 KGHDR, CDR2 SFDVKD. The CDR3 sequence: CATSDSTGTGSYGYTF. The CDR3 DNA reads TGTGCCACCAGTGATTCCACCGGGACAGGGAGCTATGGCTACACCTTC.

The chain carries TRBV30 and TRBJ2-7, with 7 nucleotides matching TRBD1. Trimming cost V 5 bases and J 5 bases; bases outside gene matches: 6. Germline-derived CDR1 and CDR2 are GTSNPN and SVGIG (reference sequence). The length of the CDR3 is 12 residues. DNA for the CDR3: TGTGCCTGGGACTCACAGGGGCACGAGCAGTACTTC. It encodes CAWDSQGHEQYF.

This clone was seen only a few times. The CDR3 DNA reads as TGTGCCAGCACCCAGGTGAACACTGAAGCTTTCTTT. Translating it yields CASTQVNTEAFF. The gene calls are TRBV6-5 and TRBJ1-1; D remains ambiguous. The CDR3 is 12 residues long. Germline V gene data show CDR1 as MNHEY and CDR2 as SVGAGI. V gave up 7 bases and J gave up 0 bases, with 6 bases separating them.

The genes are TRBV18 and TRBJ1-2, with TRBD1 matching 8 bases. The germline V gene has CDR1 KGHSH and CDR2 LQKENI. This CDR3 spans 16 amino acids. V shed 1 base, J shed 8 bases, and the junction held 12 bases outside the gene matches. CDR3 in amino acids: CASSPRYGDRGDGYTF. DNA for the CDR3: TGTGCCAGCTCACCACGATACGGAGACAGGGGTGACGGCTACACCTTC.

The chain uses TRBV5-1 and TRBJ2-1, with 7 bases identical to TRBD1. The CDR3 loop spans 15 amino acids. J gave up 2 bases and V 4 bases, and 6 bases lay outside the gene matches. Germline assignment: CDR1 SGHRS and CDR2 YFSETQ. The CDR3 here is CASSRVGGTYNEQFF. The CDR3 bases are TGCGCCAGCAGCAGGGTAGGGGGCACCTACAATGAGCAGTTCTTC.

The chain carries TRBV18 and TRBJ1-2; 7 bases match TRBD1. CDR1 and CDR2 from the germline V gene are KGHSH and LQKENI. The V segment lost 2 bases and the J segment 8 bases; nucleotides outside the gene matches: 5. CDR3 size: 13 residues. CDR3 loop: CASSPDRVSGYTF. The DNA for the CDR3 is TGTGCCAGCTCACCAGACAGGGTGAGCGGCTACACCTTC.

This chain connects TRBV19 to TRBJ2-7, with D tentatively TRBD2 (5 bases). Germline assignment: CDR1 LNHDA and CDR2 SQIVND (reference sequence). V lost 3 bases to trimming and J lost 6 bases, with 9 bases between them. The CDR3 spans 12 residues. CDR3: CASSIGDREQYF. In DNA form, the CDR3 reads TGTGCCAGTAGTATCGGGGATCGCGAGCAGTACTTC. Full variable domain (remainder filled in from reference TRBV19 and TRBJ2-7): DGGITQSPKYLFRKEGQNVTLSCEQNLNHDAMYWYRQDPGQGLRLIYYSQIVNDFQKGDIAEGYSVSREKKESFPLTVTSAQKNPTAFYLCASSIGDREQYFGPGTRLTVT.

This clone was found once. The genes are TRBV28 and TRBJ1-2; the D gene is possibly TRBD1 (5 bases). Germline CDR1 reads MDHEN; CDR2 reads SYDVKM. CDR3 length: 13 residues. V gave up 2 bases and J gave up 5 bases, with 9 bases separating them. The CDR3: CASSLAGWYGYTF. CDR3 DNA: TGTGCCAGCAGTTTAGCAGGGTGGTATGGCTACACCTTC.

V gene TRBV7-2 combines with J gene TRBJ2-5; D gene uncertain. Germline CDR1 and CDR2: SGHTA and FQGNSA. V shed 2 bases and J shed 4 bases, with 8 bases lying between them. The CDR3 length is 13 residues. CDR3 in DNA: TGTGCCAGCAGCTTACAATCCGGAGAGACCCAGTACTTC. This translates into CASSLQSGETQYF.

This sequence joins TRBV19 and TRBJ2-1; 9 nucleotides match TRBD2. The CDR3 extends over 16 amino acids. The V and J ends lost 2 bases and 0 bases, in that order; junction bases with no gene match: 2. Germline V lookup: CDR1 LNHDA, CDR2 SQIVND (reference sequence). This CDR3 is CASSITLAGSYNEQFF. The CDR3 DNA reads TGTGCCAGTAGTATAACACTAGCGGGCTCCTACAATGAGCAGTTCTTC.

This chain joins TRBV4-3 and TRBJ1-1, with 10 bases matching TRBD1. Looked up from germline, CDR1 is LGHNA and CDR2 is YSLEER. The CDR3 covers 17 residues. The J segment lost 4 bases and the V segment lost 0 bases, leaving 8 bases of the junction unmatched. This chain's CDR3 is CASSQEAIRTGGTEAFF. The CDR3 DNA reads TGCGCCAGCAGCCAAGAAGCTATCAGGACAGGGGGCACTGAAGCTTTCTTT.

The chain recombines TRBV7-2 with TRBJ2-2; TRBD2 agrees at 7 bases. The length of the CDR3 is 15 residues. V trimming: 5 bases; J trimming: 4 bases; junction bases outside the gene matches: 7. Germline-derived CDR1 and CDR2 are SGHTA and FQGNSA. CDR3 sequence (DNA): TGTGCCAGCAGCACTCAACTAGCGACCACCGGGGAGCTGTTTTTT. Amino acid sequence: CASSTQLATTGELFF.

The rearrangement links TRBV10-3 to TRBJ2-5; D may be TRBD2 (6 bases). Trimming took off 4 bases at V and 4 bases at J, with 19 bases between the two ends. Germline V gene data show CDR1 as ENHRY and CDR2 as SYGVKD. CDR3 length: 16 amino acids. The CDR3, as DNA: TGTGCCATCAGTGCCTTGGAGGGGCTGGGAGGAGAGACCCAGTACTTC. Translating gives CAISALEGLGGETQYF.

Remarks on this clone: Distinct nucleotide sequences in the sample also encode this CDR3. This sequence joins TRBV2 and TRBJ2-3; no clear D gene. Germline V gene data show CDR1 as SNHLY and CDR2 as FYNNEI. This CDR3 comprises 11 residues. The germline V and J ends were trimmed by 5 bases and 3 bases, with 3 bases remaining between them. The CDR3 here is CASSLTDTQYF. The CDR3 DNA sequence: TGTGCCAGCAGTCTTACAGATACGCAGTATTTT.